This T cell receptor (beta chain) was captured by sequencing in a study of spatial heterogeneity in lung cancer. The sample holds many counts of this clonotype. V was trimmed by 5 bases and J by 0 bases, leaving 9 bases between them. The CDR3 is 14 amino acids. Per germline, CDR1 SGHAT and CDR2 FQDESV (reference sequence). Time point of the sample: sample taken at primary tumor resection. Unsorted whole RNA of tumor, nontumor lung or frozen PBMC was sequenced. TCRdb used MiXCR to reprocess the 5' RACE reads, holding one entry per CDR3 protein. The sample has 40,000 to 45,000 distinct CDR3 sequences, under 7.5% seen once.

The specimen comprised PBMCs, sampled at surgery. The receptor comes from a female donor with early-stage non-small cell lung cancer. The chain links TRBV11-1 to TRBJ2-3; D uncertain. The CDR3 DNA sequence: TGTGCCAGCAGCCCTAAGGTCAGCACAGATACGCAGTATTTT. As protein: CASSPKVSTDTQYF.